This T cell receptor (beta chain) was observed in a study of regulatory T cells in long-lasting Graves disease. Through Arm-PCR of CDR3 regions and iRepertoire HTBI primers, TCR beta libraries were built. TCRdb recomputed calls from the multiplex PCR reads with MiXCR, one row per CDR3 protein. The sample lists some 330,000 distinct CDR3 sequences, less than 30% occurring once. The time point here: persistent/refractory GD, antithyroid drugs over 5 years with positive TRAb. PBMC-extracted RNA yielded the TCR library. Study-wide findings and caveats: Persistent Graves' patients had lower TCR diversity than newly diagnosed ones.

The sample holds a few counts of this clonotype. Its antigen is as yet unknown. Sequenced material: peripheral blood mononuclear cells (PBMCs), taken when the disease was refractory, from a patient treated with antithyroid drugs. This clonotype was sampled from a woman aged 35 to 49 with Graves disease.

The CDR3 loop is CASSRPGQSNTIYF. Here the CDR3 DNA reads TGTGCCAGCTCACGACCGGGACAGTCTAACACCATATATTTT. The chain carries TRBV18 and TRBJ1-3; 7 bases match TRBD1. The length of the CDR3 is 14 residues. The germline V gene has CDR1 KGHSH and CDR2 LQKENI. V dropped 4 bases and J dropped 7; count of bases not matched to a gene: 7.